A selection of T cell receptor beta chains follows, all from one sample in a study of blood T cell repertoires in COVID-19. Only in-frame clones appear in the TCRdb table, and some are missing; sequencing was by immunoSEQ multiplex PCR. The sample holds over 200,000 clones, around 90% seen once. The material sequenced was peripheral blood. All receptors come from a human donor in a cohort sampled during active COVID-19. CDR3s leave out the opening cysteine and the closing phenylalanine or tryptophan. Fields, in order: J gene, D gene, V gene, CDR3 protein. D genes are given only for firm matches.

TRBJ2-1 | TRBD2 | TRBV7-9 | ASRPNSGGVYNEQF
TRBJ2-1 | TRBD2 | TRBV4-2 | ASSQDRSGGDVEQF
TRBJ2-2 | NA | TRBV4-3 | ASSHMEGLNTGELF
TRBJ2-5 | TRBD2 | TRBV28 | ASSLRSFRGRGKTQY
TRBJ2-7 | TRBD1 | TRBV30 | AWRRQGSYEQY
TRBJ2-3 | NA | TRBV30 | AWSNTDTQY
TRBJ2-5 | NA | TRBV3-1/TRBV3-2 | ASSQVNSMRAQY
TRBJ1-4 | NA | TRBV6-1 | ASSELTGRVNEKLF
TRBJ2-3 | TRBD2 | TRBV4-3 | ASSPRAGGITDTQY
TRBJ1-1 | TRBD1 | TRBV27 | ASWNNPGQGSTEAF
TRBJ2-7 | NA | TRBV30 | AWGAGHGSEQY
TRBJ2-7 | TRBD2 | TRBV7-6 | ASSLRGESSSYEQY
TRBJ1-1 | NA | TRBV19 | ASRMTGEAF
TRBJ2-5 | TRBD2 | TRBV11-2 | ASSLDRRLAGEETQY
TRBJ2-7 | NA | TRBV4-3 | ASSQRGTASYEQY
TRBJ1-6 | NA | TRBV3-1/TRBV3-2 | ASSQGGRGSPLH
TRBJ1-1 | NA | TRBV7-9 | ASSLGAWNTEAF
TRBJ2-4 | NA | TRBV13 | ASSDGQTVAKNIQY
TRBJ1-2 | NA | TRBV20-1 | SAQDSYGYT
TRBJ1-2 | TRBD1 | TRBV4-3 | ASSPGSYGTGTLGYT
TRBJ2-7 | NA | TRBV6-2/TRBV6-3 | ASSYSRSYEQY
TRBJ1-1 | NA | TRBV5-1 | ASSFNANREAF
TRBJ1-6 | TRBD1 | TRBV6-5 | ASTPGQGESPLH
TRBJ1-1 | NA | TRBV5-1 | ASSLRTANTEAF
TRBJ1-6 | NA | TRBV27 | ASKSGGVYNSPLH
TRBJ2-7 | TRBD2 | TRBV5-5 | ASSLSTSGRSYEQY